The present entry profiles one T cell receptor (beta chain) with its context. What this receptor recognizes is not known. The sample holds no much larger clone one base away, and base qualities are not on file. The data derive from a study of shared clonotypes between healthy human individuals (dated by TCRdb to 2020 to 2022). Regarding the research as a whole: The cohort included three men and two women between 18 and 49 years of age. Each donor's leukapheresis produced roughly between roughly 0.9 and 9 billion PBMCs. Different laboratories and diverse techniques were used to prepare libraries and sequence TCR repertoires, to increase sequencing depth and limit assay-specific biases. For each donor, CD4 naive and CD4 memory were each given three plates, CD8 naive was given two plates, and CD8 memory was given one plate. Blood TCR repertoires of a handful of healthy adults were deeply sequenced to estimate repertoire size and the extent of clonotype sharing between individuals. What the work shows at the level of the full study, not this receptor alone: Rarefaction of sorted-subset datasets indicated incomplete sequencing despite the large sequencing depth. Naive subsets generally had larger estimated clonotype richness than memory subsets did. Only blood was sampled, and tissue TCR repertoires likely differ from those in blood. When a handful of donors were compared, the shared fraction of clonotypes was about 5.4% for naive CD4, more than 3% for naive CD8, roughly 2.5% for memory CD4, and approximately 0.4% for memory CD8. Compared with non-shared clonotypes, clonotypes shared by all four sorted-subset donors had higher generation probabilities. Because the study included a small number of donors, the genetic and exposure-history diversity represented was limited. Pairwise subsampling indicated that sequencing depth was expected to affect the degree of clonotype sharing among donors.

CD8 naive samples were obtained by positive selection for CCR7 among CD45RO-negative cells, yielding a CD45RA+CCR7+ population from which TemRA cells were excluded. The donors were healthy, HIV-negative adults who had no recently reported acute infections or vaccinations. Only Caucasian adults living in Nashville, Tennessee, USA were represented among the donors. Blood was obtained by leukapheresis, after which PBMCs were separated by Ficoll-Histopaque density gradient centrifugation and cryopreserved in liquid nitrogen vapor phase. Analytical flow cytometry was used to check the purity and quantity of each magnetically sorted T cell population. Each sorted fraction had its genomic DNA isolated and then quantified by UV absorbance on a Nanodrop 2000c. Counted from cysteine to phenylalanine, this CDR3 has 16 amino acids. Just CDR3 DNA is preserved here, 48 bases in frame from base 1. CDR1 SGHNT and CDR2 YENEEA are derived from the germline V gene. Here V drops 3 bases and J drops 3 bases, and the junction holds 4 bases not matched to any gene.

TCR CDR3 regions were amplified from genomic DNA by multiplex PCR using the deep immunoSEQ assay. Extracted genomic DNA from each cell subset was spread evenly across all wells of several immunoSEQ 96-well plates, with each plate serving as a replicate. For sorted subsets, approximately 200 ng of genomic DNA, equivalent to some 30,000 T cell genomes, went into each replicate PCR. Purified libraries were quantified with a Qubit 3.0 fluorometer, sized on a Bioanalyzer 2100, and re-quantified with the KAPA Library Quantification kit. A separate single-read 150-cycle Illumina NextSeq 550 flow cell was used to sequence each immunoSEQ 96-well plate. On the authors' methods: Because the immunoSEQ output held only junctional sequences and lacked quality scores, the filtering could not match the filtering applied to full-length reads. To assign V/J genes and CDR3, sequences were annotated using PyIR, a Python wrapper for IgBLAST v1.9, with IMGT germline references. Reads with weak V/J assignments (E-value above 1e-6), missing CDR3, stop codons, out-of-frame junctions, or ambiguous translated residues were removed. V3J clonotypes were defined as sequences sharing an identical inferred V gene, J gene, and CDR3 amino acid sequence. The percentage overlap between two repertoires was calculated by dividing the number of shared unique clonotypes by the size of the smaller repertoire. Repertoire richness was assessed with RTK rarefaction, the Chao1 estimator, and Recon v2.1 estimates of unobserved clonotypes. Generation probabilities were computed with OLGA for all TCRbeta clonotypes obtained by the gDNA method from four donors. TCRdb took over this immuneACCESS table, retaining in-frame rearrangements with V and J assigned. Such tables are incomplete; in checked studies, under half of the missing clones stem from an unresolved V gene, and the remainder is unexplained. V, J and clone size reflect that table, while D and trimming were determined from the DNA. Across this sample there are hundreds of thousands of clones, with around 92% seen only once. The top ten hold approximately 25% of the sample.

What was sequenced was naive CD8+ T cells sorted from blood. In light of the paper, this sample's cell subset or site label describes: CD45RA+CCR7+. The receptor chain draws on TRBV11-3 and TRBJ2-1, with 11 central nucleotides matching TRBD2. The origin of this receptor is a man aged 30-40 years in good health. The CDR3 protein is CASSLSSGRFYNEQFF. At the DNA level, the sequence is TGTGCCAGCAGCTTGTCTAGCGGGAGGTTCTACAATGAGCAGTTCTTC. With the rest looked up from the reference TRBV11-3 and TRBJ2-1 genes rather than sequenced, the full variable domain is EAGVVQSPRYKIIEKKQPVAFWCNPISGHNTLYWYLQNLGQGPELLIRYENEEAVDDSQLPKDRFSAERLKGVDSTLKIQPAELGDSAVYLCASSLSSGRFYNEQFFGPGTRLTVL.